Each of the 29 T cell receptor beta chains below was sequenced from the same sample in a study of beta chain features in type 1 diabetes. Reverse transcribing all isolated RNA meant expressed TCRB transcripts were sequenced. TCRdb keeps only in-frame clones here, not all; method: immunoSEQ multiplex PCR. Of around 250,000 clones listed, over 12% were seen once; the top ten hold about 0.027%. Sequencing input: naive CD4+ T cells from blood. All receptors derive from a woman aged 40 to 50 in good health.

There are a few counts of this clone. The gene calls are TRBV6-1 and TRBJ1-1, with D possibly being TRBD1 (5 bases). Germline CDR1 MNHNS, CDR2 SASEGT. This CDR3 is built from 16 residues. V lost 2 bases to trimming and J lost 0 bases, with 13 bases between them. The CDR3 sequence: CASSESFRAMNTEAFF. The CDR3 bases are TGTGCCAGCAGTGAAAGTTTCAGGGCTATGAACACTGAAGCTTTCTTT.

The rearrangement links TRBV7-6 to TRBJ1-5; no definite D call. The germline V gene has CDR1 SGHVS and CDR2 FNYEAQ. This CDR3 has 14 residues. With 1 base removed from V and 6 bases from J, the gap between germline ends came to 10 bases. The CDR3 nucleotides read TGTGCCAGCAGCTTAGACCTTAAAGCTCAGCCCCAGCATTTT. Translated, it gives CASSLDLKAQPQHF.

Remarks on this clone: A clone one base away is much larger, so this may be a read error. The chain recombines TRBV7-4 with TRBJ2-3; D is unclear. Per the germline V gene, CDR1 is SGHVT and CDR2 is SQSDAQ. The V end was cut by 4 bases, the J end by 2 bases, with 4 bases between. This CDR3 has 12 amino acids. The CDR3 loop reads CASSSYTDTQYF. The CDR3 DNA sequence: TGTGCCAGCAGCTCCTACACAGATACGCAGTATTTT.

This rearrangement joins TRBV27 to TRBJ2-7, with 13 bases matching TRBD2. The CDR3 length is 19 residues. After removal of 5 bases from V and 0 bases from J, the junction contained 13 bases not matched to a gene. Per germline, CDR1 MNHEY and CDR2 SMNVEV (reference sequence). CDR3 amino acids: CASSHGTGTSGTISYEQYF. The CDR3 DNA reads TGTGCCAGCAGTCACGGGACCGGGACTAGCGGGACTATCTCCTACGAGCAGTACTTC.

This clone was seen a handful of times. CDR3 residues: CASSRRLRDTQYF. Written as DNA, the CDR3 is TGCGCCAGCAGCCGACGACTTCGAGATACGCAGTATTTT. The chain has TRBV4-3 and TRBJ2-3; D call uncertain. Germline assignment: CDR1 LGHNA and CDR2 YSLEER. The CDR3 is made up of 13 amino acids. The V gene lost 4 bases and the J gene lost 5 bases, with 10 bases spanning the gap.

The J gene is TRBJ1-2, the V gene TRBV21-1; the table's D gene call, TRBD1, was not cross checked with the DNA. TRBV21-1 is a listed pseudogene. This CDR3 has 14 amino acids. The CDR3 DNA sequence: TGTGCCAGCAGCAACAAAACAGGGGAAAATGGCTACACCTTC. This gives the protein CASSNKTGENGYTF.

Only a few counts were recorded for this clone. The chain combines TRBV19 with TRBJ2-1; perhaps TRBD2 as D (6 bases). Germline V lookup: CDR1 LNHDA, CDR2 SQIVND (reference sequence). V was cut by 9 bases and J by 6 bases, with 18 bases left in between. This CDR3 has 14 amino acids. The CDR3: CASARARGINEQFF. The CDR3 DNA sequence: TGTGCCAGCGCACGGGCACGGGGGATCAATGAGCAGTTCTTC.

In DNA, the CDR3 is TGTGCCAGCAGCTACCTAGCGGGGGTCACCGGGGAGCTGTTTTTT. It specifies CASSYLAGVTGELFF. The V and J genes are TRBV13 and TRBJ2-2, with 10 bases lining up with TRBD2. The CDR3 sequence is 15 residues long. CDR1 and CDR2 from the germline V gene are PRHDT and FYEKMQ (reference sequence). V lost 4 bases to trimming and J lost 4 bases; unmatched junction nucleotides: 3.

The J gene is TRBJ1-4, the V gene TRBV5-4, with 7 bases that match TRBD1. Germline CDR1 reads SGHNT; CDR2 reads YYREEE (reference sequence). The CDR3 extends over 16 amino acids. With 5 bases clipped from V and 3 bases from J, the junction kept 10 bases outside the gene matches. The CDR3 nucleotides read TGTGCCAGCAGTGATGACAGGGTCGTGGCTAATGAAAAACTGTTTTTT. Its translation: CASSDDRVVANEKLFF.

The sample holds a few counts of this clone. The rearrangement joins TRBV10-2 to TRBJ1-1; D may be TRBD1 (5 bases). Germline V gene sequence: CDR1 WSHSY, CDR2 SAAADI. The V gene lost 7 bases and the J gene lost 9 bases, with 24 bases spanning the gap. The CDR3 has 15 amino acids. The CDR3 spells CASTRDREQLGKAFF. Here the CDR3 DNA reads TGCGCCAGCACTAGAGACAGAGAACAATTGGGGAAAGCTTTCTTT.

This clone was picked up a small number of times. The chain uses TRBV2 and TRBJ2-3; 8 nucleotides agree with TRBD1. CDR1 and CDR2 from the germline V gene are SNHLY and FYNNEI. CDR3 size: 15 residues. Trimming cost V 6 bases and J 4 bases; bases outside gene matches: 9. The CDR3 here is CASSLTRGRADTQYF. CDR3 nucleotides: TGTGCCAGCAGCCTAACCAGGGGGCGAGCAGATACGCAGTATTTT.

This clone was found a few times. The chain carries TRBV4-1 and TRBJ2-2, with 7 bases matching TRBD1. Trimming at V came to 1 base and at J to 2 bases, leaving 7 bases not matched to a gene. In germline, CDR1 is MGHRA, CDR2 YSYEKL. CDR3 length: 17 residues. This chain's CDR3 is CASSQARGQPNTGELFF. The CDR3 DNA is TGCGCCAGCAGCCAAGCGAGGGGACAGCCAAACACCGGGGAGCTGTTTTTT.

This clone has only a few counts. The CDR3 DNA sequence: TGTGCCACCAGCAGGTCCATCCAAGAGACCCAGTACTTC. Protein product: CATSRSIQETQYF. The V call is TRBV15, the J call TRBJ2-5; D remains unclear. Germline V gene sequence: CDR1 LNHNV, CDR2 YYDKDF (reference sequence). The V end lost 3 bases, the J end lost 1 base, and 6 bases lay between the germline ends. The CDR3 runs 13 residues.

This clone was found a few times. The CDR3 sequence: CAISAPTGNTEAFF. The CDR3 region has the DNA TGTGCCATCAGTGCCCCAACAGGGAACACTGAAGCTTTCTTT. J is TRBJ1-1 and V is TRBV10-3, with TRBD1 as a possible D gene (5 bases). The germline V and J ends were trimmed by 4 bases and 1 base, with 10 bases remaining between them. The CDR3 is 14 residues long. Germline CDR1 and CDR2: ENHRY and SYGVKD.

The CDR3 bases are TGTGCCAGCAGCTTACTAGCGAGCGAGCAGTACTTC. This sequence encodes CASSLLASEQYF. The chain uses TRBV7-6 and TRBJ2-7, with D possibly TRBD2 on 6 matching bases. This CDR3 has 12 amino acids. Germline lookup yields CDR1 SGHVS and CDR2 FNYEAQ. Trimming stripped 2 bases from V and 6 bases from J, with 8 bases between.

The chain is built from TRBV19 and TRBJ1-5; 9 positions match TRBD1. The J segment lost 4 bases and the V segment lost 0 bases, leaving 7 bases of the junction unmatched. Germline values: CDR1 LNHDA, CDR2 SQIVND (reference sequence). The CDR3 length is 17 residues. The CDR3 DNA follows: TGTGCCAGTAGTATAGAATCCGGGACAGGGCGTAATCAGCCCCAGCATTTT. This gives the protein CASSIESGTGRNQPQHF. The full variable domain, rest sourced from reference TRBV19 and TRBJ1-5, is DGGITQSPKYLFRKEGQNVTLSCEQNLNHDAMYWYRQDPGQGLRLIYYSQIVNDFQKGDIAEGYSVSREKKESFPLTVTSAQKNPTAFYLCASSIESGTGRNQPQHFGDGTRLSIL.

The chain couples TRBV11-2 to TRBJ2-1, with D possibly being TRBD1 (6 bases). The V and J ends lost 0 bases and 8 bases respectively, with 26 bases between them. The CDR3 is 19 amino acids. CDR1 and CDR2 (germline): SGHAT, FQNNGV. DNA of the CDR3: TGTGCCAGCAGCTTAGAAGTGGGGGCCCCGTCCCCCTCTCGGGATGAGCAGTTCTTC. Its protein is CASSLEVGAPSPSRDEQFF.

The rearrangement uses TRBV9 and TRBJ1-2, with a tentative D call TRBD1 (6 bases). The CDR3 is 18 residues long. Germline CDR1 is SGDLS and CDR2 is YYNGEE. The V gene lost 5 bases and the J gene lost 0 bases, with 23 bases spanning the gap. CDR3 region: CASSEQGLTTSANYGYTF. The CDR3 DNA reads as TGTGCCAGCAGTGAACAGGGTCTAACGACCTCCGCTAACTATGGCTACACCTTC.

The genes are TRBV7-2 and TRBJ2-2, with 8 positions matching TRBD1. CDR1 is SGHTA and CDR2 is FQGNSA in the germline V gene. Germline trimming cut 2 bases from V and 4 bases from J; bases unmatched to any gene: 6. The CDR3 covers 16 residues. The CDR3 DNA reads as TGTGCCAGCAGCTTATTCAGGGGGCTTACCACCGGGGAGCTGTTTTTT. Protein sequence: CASSLFRGLTTGELFF.

V is TRBV15 and J is TRBJ1-4, with D maybe TRBD1 (6 bases). The germline V gene has CDR1 LNHNV and CDR2 YYDKDF (reference sequence). V lost 1 base and J 8 bases, leaving 11 bases between the germline ends. CDR3 length equals 14 residues. CDR3 in amino acids: CATSRGRQGEKLFF. In DNA form, the CDR3 reads TGTGCCACCAGCAGAGGCCGGCAGGGGGAAAAACTGTTTTTT.

Only a few counts were recorded for this clone. The genes are TRBV2 and TRBJ2-3; 7 bases map to TRBD2. The CDR3 runs to 14 residues. After removal of 6 bases from V and 4 bases from J, the junction contained 7 bases not matched to a gene. Looked up from germline, CDR1 is SNHLY and CDR2 is FYNNEI. CDR3 sequence reads: CASSERELADTQYF. The DNA for the CDR3 is TGTGCCAGCAGCGAGCGGGAACTGGCAGATACGCAGTATTTT.

In this sample, this clone turned up a few times. This chain uses TRBV4-3 with TRBJ2-2, with 10 bases matching TRBD2. Germline values: CDR1 LGHNA, CDR2 YSLEER. V dropped 4 bases and J dropped 5; count of bases not matched to a gene: 7. The CDR3 totals 16 residues. The CDR3 coding sequence is TGCGCCAGCAGCCCGAGCGGGGGGGCCTTTACCGGGGAGCTGTTTTTT. Its protein is CASSPSGGAFTGELFF.

In this sample, this clone turned up a few times. V and J are TRBV6-5 and TRBJ2-1; a possible D gene is TRBD2 (7 bases). Trimming removed 5 bases from V and 15 bases from J, with 17 bases in between. Germline CDR1 is MNHEY and CDR2 is SVGAGI. This CDR3 region has 12 residues. The CDR3 DNA reads as TGTGCCAGCAGTCGCGGGGGCCGCGGGGTGTTCTTC. Translated, it gives CASSRGGRGVFF.

The chain couples TRBV7-6 to TRBJ2-3, with 13 bases identical to TRBD2. V was clipped by 5 bases and J by 5 bases; unmatched bases: 4. This CDR3 is 15 amino acids long. Germline CDR1 and CDR2: SGHVS and FNYEAQ. The CDR3 sequence: CASSLGLAGEDTQYF. The DNA for the CDR3 is TGTGCCAGCAGCCTCGGACTAGCGGGGGAAGATACGCAGTATTTT.

The table lists this clone with a few counts. The chain links TRBV9 to TRBJ2-1; 14 bases agree with TRBD2. V shed 3 bases, J shed 10 bases, and the junction held 6 bases outside the gene matches. This CDR3 is 15 amino acids long. The germline V gene has CDR1 SGDLS and CDR2 YYNGEE. CDR3 DNA: TGTGCCAGCAGCGAGGGGACTAGCGGGGGCGGGGAGCAGTTCTTC. The encoded protein is CASSEGTSGGGEQFF.

This CDR3 is CASSQAGLGTEAFF. As DNA, the CDR3 is TGCGCCAGCAGCCAAGCGGGGTTGGGGACTGAAGCTTTCTTT. This sequence joins TRBV4-1 and TRBJ1-1; no firm D call. Between the trimmed V and J ends, which lost 1 base and 5 bases, there was a span of 11 bases. Germline CDR1 reads MGHRA; CDR2 reads YSYEKL. This CDR3 region has 14 residues.

The chain employs TRBV9 and TRBJ2-5, with 8 bases fitting TRBD2. Germline CDR1 SGDLS, CDR2 YYNGEE. This CDR3 region has 16 residues. J gave up 1 base and V 0 bases, and 5 bases lay outside the gene matches. For the CDR3, the DNA is TGTGCCAGCAGCGTAGCAGTAGCGGGGCCCCAAGAGACCCAGTACTTC. It specifies CASSVAVAGPQETQYF.

This CDR3 is CASSPAVGAGANVLTF. As DNA, the CDR3 is TGCGCCAGCAGCCCAGCCGTCGGGGCTGGGGCCAACGTCCTGACTTTC. The chain carries TRBV4-1 and TRBJ2-6, with TRBD2 as a possible D gene (5 bases). This CDR3 spans 16 amino acids. The germline V gene encodes CDR1 MGHRA and CDR2 YSYEKL. V was shortened by 4 bases and J by 2 bases, with 12 bases between the two germline ends.

CDR3: CASSPPGGADEAFF. CDR3 nucleotides: TGTGCCAGCAGCCCGCCAGGGGGCGCCGATGAAGCTTTCTTT. The J gene is TRBJ1-1, the V gene TRBV7-2; 8 bases align to TRBD1. This CDR3 is built from 14 residues. The trim removed 5 bases at V and 7 bases at J, leaving 9 bases unmatched. CDR1 and CDR2 (germline): SGHTA, FQGNSA.